What follows are 5 T cell receptor beta chains derived from one specimen sequenced in a study of blood T cell repertoires in COVID-19. TCRdb's copy holds only in-frame clones and misses some; the assay was immunoSEQ multiplex PCR. This table holds around 200,000 clones, around 83% found once. The sequencing sample was made of peripheral blood. All receptors derive from a woman aged 40 to 49 with acute or convalescent COVID-19.

The chain combines TRBV5-1 with TRBJ2-3; TRBD1 agrees at 7 bases. Germline V gene data show CDR1 as SGHRS and CDR2 as YFSETQ. Unmatched junction bases numbered 5, after V lost 4 bases and J lost 0 bases. The CDR3 covers 15 residues. The CDR3 region has the DNA TGCGCCAGCAGCACCCAGACAGGGAGCACAGATACGCAGTATTTT. It yields the protein CASSTQTGSTDTQYF.

CDR3 amino acids: CASSWGRYQPQHF. The CDR3 DNA reads as TGTGCCAGCAGCTGGGGCCGCTATCAGCCCCAGCATTTT. This sequence joins TRBV5-6 and TRBJ1-5; possible D gene TRBD1, 5 bases. The V end was cut by 3 bases, the J end by 5 bases, with 9 bases between. The CDR3 contains 13 residues. CDR1 and CDR2 from the germline V gene are SGHDT and YYEEEE.

The chain combines TRBV7-9 with TRBJ2-7; TRBD2 matches at 7 bases. CDR3 length: 14 amino acids. V shed 11 bases and J 2 bases; nucleotides not matched to a gene: 12. Germline V gene lookup returns CDR1 SEHNR and CDR2 FQNEAQ (reference sequence). The CDR3 DNA sequence: TGTGCCCTAGCGGCAGGGTACGGAACCTACGAGCAGTACTTC. It is translated as CALAAGYGTYEQYF.

This clone came up a few times. The chain carries TRBV5-1 and TRBJ2-7; 9 bases map to TRBD1. Germline CDR1 SGHRS, CDR2 YFSETQ. J gave up 3 bases and V 4 bases, and 2 bases lay outside the gene matches. This CDR3 contains 13 residues. The CDR3 DNA is TGCGCCAGCAGCGGGACAGGGAACTACGAGCAGTACTTC. It encodes CASSGTGNYEQYF. The whole variable domain, filled in from reference TRBV5-1 and TRBJ2-7, reads KAGVTQTPRYLIKTRGQQVTLSCSPISGHRSVSWYQQTPGQGLQFLFEYFSETQRNKGNFPGRFSGRQFSNSRSEMNVSTLELGDSALYLCASSGTGNYEQYFGPGTRLTVT.

The chain is built from TRBV2 and TRBJ2-2, with 8 bases identical to TRBD2. The CDR3 runs 16 residues. Looked up from germline, CDR1 is SNHLY and CDR2 is FYNNEI. V lost 3 bases to trimming and J lost 6 bases; unmatched junction nucleotides: 9. This chain's CDR3 is CASSDGRGLGAGELFF. The CDR3, as DNA: TGTGCCAGCAGTGATGGACGGGGACTAGGGGCCGGGGAGCTGTTTTTT.